The present T cell receptor (beta chain) was sequenced within a study of blood T cell repertoires in COVID-19. Whole-study context: The United States, Italy and Spain were the sources of the acute and convalescent COVID-19 samples.

Enrolment of Seattle patients took place during active infection, and they were followed longitudinally. This clone came up once. Trimming took 3 bases from V and 7 from J; bases not matched to a gene: 5. CDR1 SGHRS and CDR2 YFSETQ come from the germline V gene. This CDR3 comprises 14 residues. Produced via immunoSEQ multiplex PCR; TCRdb's table is partial and in-frame only. In the table there are roughly 38,000 clones, approximately 74% of which are singletons. Sequenced sample: peripheral blood. The chain joins TRBV5-1 to TRBJ1-4, with TRBD1 matching over 8 bases. The sequence was obtained from a man aged 70 or older with COVID-19, enrolled during active disease. CDR3 protein: CASSSPGQAEKLFF. Written as DNA, the CDR3 is TGCGCCAGCAGCTCCCCGGGACAGGCTGAAAAACTGTTTTTT. Full variable domain (rest looked up from reference TRBV5-1 and TRBJ1-4): KAGVTQTPRYLIKTRGQQVTLSCSPISGHRSVSWYQQTPGQGLQFLFEYFSETQRNKGNFPGRFSGRQFSNSRSEMNVSTLELGDSALYLCASSSPGQAEKLFFGSGTQLSVL.